The T cell receptor beta chain described here comes from a study of blood T cell repertoires in COVID-19. Study-level information: COVID-19 samples from acute and convalescent phases originated in the United States, Italy and Spain.

This CDR3 has 13 amino acids. Germline V gene lookup returns CDR1 LNHNV and CDR2 YYDKDF (reference sequence). The V and J ends lost 1 base and 7 bases respectively, with 5 bases between them. The data were produced by immunoSEQ multiplex PCR, yet TCRdb's version contains in-frame clones alone and is incomplete. The profile shows under 60,000 clones, approximately 89% of them singletons. The chain is built from TRBV15 and TRBJ1-6; D is unresolved. The sequenced sample was peripheral blood. The source of this sequence is a woman of 80 years or more with acute or convalescent COVID-19. This CDR3 is CATSRVSNSPLHF. The CDR3 DNA reads as TGTGCCACCAGCAGAGTATCCAATTCACCCCTCCACTTT.